This T cell receptor beta chain was retrieved from a study of human T cells and chemical hapten exposure (dated by TCRdb to about 2021). In terms of the full investigation: Libraries were pooled for sequencing, and variation in per-sample TCR yields was attributed mainly to small differences in library volumes within the pool. This study followed changes in the peripheral blood TCR repertoire in vivo during primary and secondary sensitization of alopecia patients to the hapten diphenylcyclopropenone (DPC). Each blood RNA sample was used to sequence both TCR alpha and TCR beta chains.

Reading the label with the study, this specimen's time point is: healthy volunteer bleed at 2 weeks. Total RNA was extracted from unfractionated whole blood collected in Tempus Blood RNA tubes. A handful of healthy volunteers were used as TCR sequencing controls and were bled at day 0, 2 weeks and 6 weeks. This clonotype was observed at least ten times. Its antigen is not yet known. Base quality data are lacking; no much larger clone is found one base away. General study outcomes and caveats: After repeated subsampling, changes were observed in the strength of the expansion versus patch-test correlation and in the threshold at which the correlation became significant. DPC sensitization did not change how many TCRs were above 1 in 1000 frequency, and no evidence was found of alterations in global repertoire structure.

The CDR3, cysteine through phenylalanine, is 12 amino acids long. This entry keeps only the CDR3 DNA: 36 bases, framed from base 1. From the germline V gene, CDR1 is SGHTA and CDR2 is FQGNSA. V is cut by 3 bases and J by 9 bases, and the space between the germline ends is 9 bases. Libraries came from RACE. The run used a NextSeq 500. Library preparation attached unique molecular identifiers to individual cDNA molecules for quantitative, reproducible TCR counting. The authors' pipeline ran thus. A median of around 96,000 TCRs per sample was observed, with a range of roughly 23,224 to 700,000. The Decombinator software suite was used to annotate the V, J and CDR3 of the TCR reads. To make PS versus PT1 abundance plots, every sample was subsampled to the same number of TCRs (28,000). TCRs were defined as expanded if absent before sensitization and observed at least eight times at the 2-week time point. TCRdb itself trimmed the public reads at Q25 with fastp, ran MiXCR and retained productive beta chains. Every CDR3 protein is listed once, alongside the most common genes and DNA of its rows. TCRdb assigned the V and J calls; the authors' analysis was not used. Within this sample are 28,000 or so distinct CDR3 sequences, with around 7.4% of them counted one time only. The top ten constitute approximately 9.9% of the sample.

This TCR was recovered from a human donor in good health. Some clones in this sample may be carry-over from other donors' samples. The chain was built from TRBV7-2 and TRBJ2-1; possibly the D gene is TRBD1, per 5 matching bases. The sequencing sample was made of whole blood. The CDR3 here reads CASSFRVGEQFF. The bases read TGTGCCAGCAGCTTCAGGGTCGGTGAGCAGTTCTTC. When the CDR3 is completed using the reference TRBV7-2 and TRBJ2-1 genes on either side, the full variable domain is GAGVSQSPSNKVTEKGKDVELRCDPISGHTALYWYRQSLGQGLEFLIYFQGNSAPDKSGLPSDRFSAERTGGSVSTLTIQRTQQEDSAVYLCASSFRVGEQFFGPGTRLTVL.